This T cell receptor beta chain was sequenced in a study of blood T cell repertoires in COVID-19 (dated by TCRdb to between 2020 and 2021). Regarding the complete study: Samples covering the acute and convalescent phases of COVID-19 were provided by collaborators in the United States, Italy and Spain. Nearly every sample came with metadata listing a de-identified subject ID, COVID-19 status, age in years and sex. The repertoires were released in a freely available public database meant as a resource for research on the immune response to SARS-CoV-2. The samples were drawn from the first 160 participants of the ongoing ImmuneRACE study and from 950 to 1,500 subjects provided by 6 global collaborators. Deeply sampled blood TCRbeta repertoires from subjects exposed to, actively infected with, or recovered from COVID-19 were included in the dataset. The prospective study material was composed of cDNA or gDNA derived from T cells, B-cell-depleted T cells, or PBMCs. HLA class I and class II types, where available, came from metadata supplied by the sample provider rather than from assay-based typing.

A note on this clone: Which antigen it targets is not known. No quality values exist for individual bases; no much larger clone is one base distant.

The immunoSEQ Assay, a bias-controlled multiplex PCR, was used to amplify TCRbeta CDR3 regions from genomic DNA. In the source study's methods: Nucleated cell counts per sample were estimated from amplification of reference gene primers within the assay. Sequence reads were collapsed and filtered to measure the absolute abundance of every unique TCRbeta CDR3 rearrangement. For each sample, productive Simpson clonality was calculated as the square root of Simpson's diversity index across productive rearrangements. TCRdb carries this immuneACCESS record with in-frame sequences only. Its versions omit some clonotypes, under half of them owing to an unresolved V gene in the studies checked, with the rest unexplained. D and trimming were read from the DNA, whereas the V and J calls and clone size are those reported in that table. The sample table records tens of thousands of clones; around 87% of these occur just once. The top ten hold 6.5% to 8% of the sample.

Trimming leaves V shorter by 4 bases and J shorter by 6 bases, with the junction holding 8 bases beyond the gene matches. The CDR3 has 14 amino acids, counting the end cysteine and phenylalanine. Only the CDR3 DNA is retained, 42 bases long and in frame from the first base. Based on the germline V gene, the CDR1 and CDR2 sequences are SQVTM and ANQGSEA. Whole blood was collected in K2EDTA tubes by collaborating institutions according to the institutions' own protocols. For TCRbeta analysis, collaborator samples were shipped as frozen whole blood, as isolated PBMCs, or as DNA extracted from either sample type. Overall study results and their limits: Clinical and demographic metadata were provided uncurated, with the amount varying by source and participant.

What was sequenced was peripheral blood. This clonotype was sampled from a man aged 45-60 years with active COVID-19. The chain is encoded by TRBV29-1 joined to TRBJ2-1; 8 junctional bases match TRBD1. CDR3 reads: CSVGRGTGGNEQFF. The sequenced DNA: TGCAGCGTTGGGCGGGGCACAGGGGGCAATGAGCAGTTCTTC.